This T cell receptor beta chain was sequenced in a study of identical twins (dated by TCRdb to the mid-2010s). Regarding the complete study: To test whether fetal clonotypes persist, the study used deep sequencing on TCR alpha and beta repertoires from monozygotic twins, unrelated adults of various ages, and cord blood. To rule out contamination, replicate twin experiments were performed at different times with different library preparation protocols.

This clonotype occurred a few times. There is no known antigen for this receptor. Within one base of it there is no much larger clone, and no base qualities were kept. Every donor was a healthy Caucasian. The twin cohort consisted of three pairs of female monozygotic twins, all aged 18 to 29 years. Peripheral blood mononuclear cells were used as the source from which RNA for TCR libraries was isolated. The library was built by means of 5' RACE. Sequenced using an Illumina HiSeq 2000. A universal primer binding site was added through template switching, and the final cDNA carried a unique molecular identifier so that TCR cDNA molecules could be counted accurately. Specific primers in the conserved constant-segment region were used to synthesize first-strand cDNA for TCR alpha and beta chains. To control for contamination, each cDNA library was double barcoded with a SMART-Mk sample barcode plus Illumina barcodes. TruSeq adapter sequences along with Illumina sample barcodes were introduced in two successive PCR steps. The TCR alpha and beta cDNA libraries were sequenced on the Illumina HiSeq platform using custom primers. Regarding the original processing steps: MiGEC was used to process raw reads and extract unique molecular identifiers, and MiXCR was used to find CDR3 positions. Recombination models were inferred per individual with the repgenHMM and IGoR tools using an EM algorithm. The analysis of shared clonotypes was done with the tcR package in R, with sharing normalized by the product of cloneset sizes. Out-of-frame nonproductive sequences were analyzed to study raw recombination free of thymic and clonal selection effects. TCRdb reworked the public reads: Q25 trimming with fastp, MiXCR clone assembly, productive beta chains retained. Merged by CDR3 protein, the rows form single entries marked with the most common genes and DNA. V and J calls and clone size were set by TCRdb, not the authors. The sample table holds 700,000 to 950,000 distinct CDR3 sequences, of which approximately 13% were seen once. The ten largest account for around 1.5% of the sample.

The CDR3 goes from the cysteine to the phenylalanine over 15 residues. Solely the CDR3 DNA is kept, with 45 bases framed from the first base. The germline V gene encodes CDR1 DFQATT and CDR2 SNEGSKA (reference sequence). The V and J ends are trimmed by 2 bases and 6 bases, leaving 17 bases between them. General conclusions and limits of the study: Out-of-frame TCR alpha sharing in monozygotic twins was systematically underestimated by recombination models, whereas sharing between unrelated individuals was in agreement with the recombination models. The excess sharing between twins in beta out-of-frame sequences was weaker because fewer shared sequences reduced the signal-to-noise ratio. Abundant cord blood beta clonotypes had fewer insertions, young adult naive repertoires showed a similar but weaker trend, and memory repertoires showed no such trend. Compared with coincidental sharing between unrelated individuals, out-of-frame TCR alpha sequences shared between twins showed an excess of sequences with low generation probability. Invariant T cells such as MAIT and iNKT could partly confound zero-insertion analyses, though diverse VJ usage argued against this for most clonotypes. Conclusions relied on cross-sectional statistical analysis, since the same donors could not be followed over many years.

These data were likewise used in another study, on yellow fever vaccine responses in identical twins. Taken from the second paper: According to the authors, in identical twins the way T cells responded to vaccination appeared partly convergent and partly personalized. Focusing on identical twins, the study followed the T cell clones that responded to the vaccine, and did so with precision.

Source material: PBMCs. Recombination connected TRBV20-1 to TRBJ2-4; tentative D gene TRBD1, with 8 bases matching. This sequence was found in a woman in her late teens or twenties in good health. CDR3 protein: CSARPQDREGNIQYF. In nucleotides, the sequence is TGCAGTGCTAGACCCCAGGACAGGGAGGGAAACATTCAGTACTTC.